This passage covers 14 T cell receptor beta chains from one sample sequenced in a study of shared clonotypes between healthy human individuals. Clones were sequenced by immunoSEQ multiplex PCR, and TCRdb holds only the in-frame ones, with some missing. The repertoire holds roughly 700,000 clones, with around 74% as singletons. The sequencing sample was made of memory CD4+ T cells sorted from blood. As to subset: CD45RA-negative fraction. The receptors come from a woman aged 25-40 years in good health.

J is TRBJ2-2 and V is TRBV6-1; tentatively, D is TRBD1 (6 bases). Germline CDR1 reads MNHNS; CDR2 reads SASEGT. The CDR3 length is 14 residues. The germline V and J ends were trimmed by 5 bases and 1 base, with 8 bases remaining between them. This CDR3 reads CASSKTGNTGELFF. CDR3 coding DNA: TGTGCCAGCAGTAAGACAGGGAACACCGGGGAGCTGTTTTTT.

This clone was detected a few times. The J gene is TRBJ1-1, the V gene TRBV11-2; D not certain. V shed 1 base and J shed 5 bases, with 8 bases lying between them. CDR3 length: 13 residues. Germline V CDR1 and CDR2: SGHAT, FQNNGV. CDR3 DNA: TGTGCCAGCAGCTTAGGTCTAACAACTGAAGCTTTCTTT. This gives the protein CASSLGLTTEAFF. Drawing the rest from reference TRBV11-2 and TRBJ1-1, the complete variable domain is EAGVAQSPRYKIIEKRQSVAFWCNPISGHATLYWYQQILGQGPKLLIQFQNNGVVDDSQLPKDRFSAERLKGVDSTLKIQPAKLEDSAVYLCASSLGLTTEAFFGQGTRLTVV.

In its sample, this clone was seen once. The J gene is TRBJ2-2, the V gene TRBV5-4; 7 nucleotides match TRBD1. Germline CDR1 reads SGHNT; CDR2 reads YYREEE (reference sequence). This CDR3 region has 15 residues. Trimming cost V 1 base and J 7 bases; bases outside gene matches: 7. The DNA of the CDR3 is TGTGCCAGCAGCTTGCCAACAGGGGTTGACGGGGAGCTGTTTTTT. Protein sequence: CASSLPTGVDGELFF.

This clone appeared a few times. This chain joins TRBV9 and TRBJ2-5; D is tentatively TRBD1 or TRBD2 (6 bases each). The CDR3 runs 16 residues. Germline loops: CDR1 SGDLS, CDR2 YYNGEE. V shed 3 bases and J shed 7 bases, with 22 bases lying between them. The CDR3 bases are TGTGCCAGCAGCGCAGGAGGGGGGTTTAGTCTGGGGACCCAGTACTTC. Protein product: CASSAGGGFSLGTQYF.

This chain links TRBV7-2 with TRBJ2-1; no clear D gene. The CDR3 runs 17 residues. The germline CDR1 and CDR2 sequences are SGHTA and FQGNSA. Trimming stripped 7 bases from V and 5 bases from J, with 24 bases between. CDR3 in DNA: TGTGCCAGCACCCATAATGCCCTAGGCGGAACCGACAATGAGCAGTTCTTC. Residues: CASTHNALGGTDNEQFF.

The rearrangement links TRBV14 to TRBJ1-2; D remains unclear. This CDR3 has 14 amino acids. V lost 1 base to trimming and J lost 9 bases, with 15 bases between them. Looked up from germline, CDR1 is SGHDN and CDR2 is FVKESK. The CDR3 DNA follows: TGTGCCAGCAGCCAAGGGAAGTCCCGCTGGAGCTACACCTTC. The encoded protein is CASSQGKSRWSYTF.

This chain links TRBV6-5 with TRBJ2-1, with 11 bases identical to TRBD2. Germline V gives CDR1 MNHEY, CDR2 SVGAGI. The CDR3 consists of 13 residues. Germline trimming cut 10 bases from V and 9 bases from J; bases unmatched to any gene: 8. In DNA, the CDR3 is TGTGCCACTCTCCTAGCGGGAGGTTTTGAGCAGTTCTTC. It encodes CATLLAGGFEQFF.

The J gene is TRBJ1-4, the V gene TRBV6-5; D remains unclear. The CDR3 has 16 amino acids. Between the trimmed V and J ends, which lost 0 bases and 0 bases, there was a span of 8 bases. Germline values: CDR1 MNHEY, CDR2 SVGAGI. The CDR3 loop is CASSYSFAATNEKLFF. CDR3 in DNA: TGTGCCAGCAGTTACTCGTTTGCGGCAACTAATGAAAAACTGTTTTTT.

This chain uses TRBV7-9 with TRBJ2-3; 7 bases line up with TRBD2. Germline CDR1 and CDR2: SEHNR and FQNEAQ (reference sequence). The CDR3 totals 17 residues. With 5 bases clipped from V and 0 bases from J, the junction kept 11 bases outside the gene matches. CDR3 protein: CASSGERGDHSTDTQYF. CDR3 coding DNA: TGTGCCAGCAGCGGGGAACGGGGGGACCATAGCACAGATACGCAGTATTTT.

The chain joins TRBV11-2 to TRBJ1-2; unclear D gene. CDR3 length: 14 amino acids. V gave up 5 bases and J gave up 5 bases, with 15 bases separating them. The germline gives CDR1 SGHAT, CDR2 FQNNGV. CDR3 in amino acids: CASSPSRGAYGYTF. CDR3 nucleotides: TGTGCCAGCAGCCCCTCACGTGGAGCTTATGGCTACACCTTC.

This clone was seen many times. In the same sample, other DNA sequences code for this CDR3. The chain joins TRBV5-1 to TRBJ1-4; the D gene is possibly TRBD1 (6 bases). The CDR3 consists of 17 residues. Looked up from germline, CDR1 is SGHRS and CDR2 is YFSETQ. Trimming removed 0 bases at V and 8 bases at J, with 20 bases between. CDR3 region: CASSLAQGPRRGEKLFF. In DNA form, the CDR3 reads TGCGCCAGCAGCTTGGCACAGGGTCCGAGACGGGGGGAAAAACTGTTTTTT. Drawing the rest from reference TRBV5-1 and TRBJ1-4, the complete variable domain is KAGVTQTPRYLIKTRGQQVTLSCSPISGHRSVSWYQQTPGQGLQFLFEYFSETQRNKGNFPGRFSGRQFSNSRSEMNVSTLELGDSALYLCASSLAQGPRRGEKLFFGSGTQLSVL.

The chain combines TRBV28 with TRBJ1-2, with D unresolved. Germline V lookup: CDR1 MDHEN, CDR2 SYDVKM. Trimming took off 8 bases at V and 0 bases at J, with 10 bases between the two ends. This CDR3 has 13 amino acids. In DNA form, the CDR3 reads TGTGCCAGCCGGGGAGGTTCTAACTATGGCTACACCTTC. Amino acid sequence: CASRGGSNYGYTF.

The J gene is TRBJ2-5, the V gene TRBV27; D may be TRBD2 (6 bases). Germline CDR1 MNHEY, CDR2 SMNVEV (reference sequence). The CDR3 consists of 14 residues. V was cut by 2 bases and J by 5 bases, with 12 bases left in between. As DNA, the CDR3 is TGTGCCAGCAGTTTAGGTAGCGGTAAGGAGACCCAGTACTTC. Protein product: CASSLGSGKETQYF.

J is TRBJ2-1 and V is TRBV11-2; tentatively, D is TRBD2 (5 bases). The germline CDR1 and CDR2 sequences are SGHAT and FQNNGV. V shed 5 bases and J shed 9 bases, with 11 bases lying between them. The CDR3 extends over 12 amino acids. The CDR3 nucleotides read TGTGCCAGCAGCCCCGGGATCCGTGAGCAGTTCTTC. This sequence encodes CASSPGIREQFF.